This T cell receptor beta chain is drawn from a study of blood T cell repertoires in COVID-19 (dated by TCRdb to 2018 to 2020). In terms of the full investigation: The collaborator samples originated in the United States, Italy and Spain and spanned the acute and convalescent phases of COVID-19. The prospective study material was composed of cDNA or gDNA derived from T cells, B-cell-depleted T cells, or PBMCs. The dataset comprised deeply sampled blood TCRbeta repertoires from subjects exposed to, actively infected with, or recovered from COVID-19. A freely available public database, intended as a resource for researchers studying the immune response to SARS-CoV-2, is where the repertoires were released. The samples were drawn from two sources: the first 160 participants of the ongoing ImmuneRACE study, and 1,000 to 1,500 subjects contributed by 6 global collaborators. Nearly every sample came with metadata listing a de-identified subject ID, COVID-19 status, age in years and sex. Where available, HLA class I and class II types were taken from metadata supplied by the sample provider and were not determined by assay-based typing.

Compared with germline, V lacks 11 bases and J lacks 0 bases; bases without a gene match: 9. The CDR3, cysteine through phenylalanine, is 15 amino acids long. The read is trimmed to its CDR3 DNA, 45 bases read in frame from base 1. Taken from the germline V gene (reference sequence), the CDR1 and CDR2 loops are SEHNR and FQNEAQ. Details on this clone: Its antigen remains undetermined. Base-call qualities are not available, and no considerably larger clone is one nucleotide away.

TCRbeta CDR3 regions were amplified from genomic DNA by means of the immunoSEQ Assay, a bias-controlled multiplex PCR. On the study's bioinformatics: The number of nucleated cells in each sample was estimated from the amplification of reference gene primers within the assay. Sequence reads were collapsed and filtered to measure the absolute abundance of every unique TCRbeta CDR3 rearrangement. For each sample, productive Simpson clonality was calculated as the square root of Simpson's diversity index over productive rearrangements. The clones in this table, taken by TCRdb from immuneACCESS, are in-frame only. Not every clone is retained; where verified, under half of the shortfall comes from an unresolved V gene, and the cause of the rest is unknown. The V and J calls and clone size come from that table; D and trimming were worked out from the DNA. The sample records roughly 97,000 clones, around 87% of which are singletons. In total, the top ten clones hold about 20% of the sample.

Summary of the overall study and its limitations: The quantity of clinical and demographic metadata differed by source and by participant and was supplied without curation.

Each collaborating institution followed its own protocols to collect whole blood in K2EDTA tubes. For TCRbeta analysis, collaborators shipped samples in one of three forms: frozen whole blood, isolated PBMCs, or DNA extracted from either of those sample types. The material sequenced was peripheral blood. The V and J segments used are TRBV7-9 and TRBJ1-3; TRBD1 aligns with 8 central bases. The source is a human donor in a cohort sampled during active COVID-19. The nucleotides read TGTGCCGTCGGTACAGGGGGAGGCTCTGGAAACACCATATATTTT. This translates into CAVGTGGGSGNTIYF.